This T cell receptor beta chain is from a study of shared clonotypes between healthy human individuals. Study-wide findings and caveats: In having few donors, the study represented limited genetic and exposure-history diversity.

Profiling relied on immunoSEQ multiplex PCR, and the TCRdb table lists in-frame clones only, not all of them. The sample contains 300,000 to 400,000 clones, around nine tenths of which appear only once. Germline V lookup: CDR1 GTSNPN, CDR2 SVGIG (reference sequence). The V gene end was trimmed by 7 bases and the J gene end by 0 bases; junction bases not matched to a gene: 4. The CDR3 is made up of 13 amino acids. Comments on this clone: Its antigen remains unknown.

Sequences were obtained from memory CD8+ T cells sorted from blood. Sample subset: CD45RO+ cells pooled with CCR7-negative TemRA cells. V and J are TRBV30 and TRBJ2-7; TRBD1 matches 9 bases. This receptor was obtained from a man aged 18 to 30 in good health. The DNA for the CDR3 is TGTGCCTCGCGGGACAGGGTCTCCTACGAGCAGTACTTC. It yields the protein CASRDRVSYEQYF.